The text below deals with one TCR beta chain. Its target is not known. Trimming pared 4 bases from V and 10 bases from J, leaving 13 bases between. The CDR3 covers 13 residues. Germline V gene data show CDR1 as ENHRY and CDR2 as SYGVKD. Produced via immunoSEQ multiplex PCR; TCRdb's table is partial and in-frame only. The sample lists about 350,000 clones, 92% occurring once. This sample was taken from a study of Ad26.COV2.S vaccination and SARS-CoV-2 variants. General study results and limits: Measurements of TCR breadth and depth may have given underestimates of the total T cell responses. Substantial breadth was reported for post-vaccination spike-specific CD8+ and CD4+ T cells. Comparable non-spike TCR breadth was observed in vaccine and placebo recipients. Those who received the vaccine showed greater spike-specific TCR breadth than those given placebo.

The sample here was peripheral blood, taken after recovery from COVID-19. The TCR sequence derives from a human donor who had recovered from COVID-19. The V gene is TRBV10-3, the J gene TRBJ2-2; either TRBD1 or TRBD2 may supply D (5 bases each). The chain's CDR3 is CAISGRRDEELFF. CDR3 in DNA: TGTGCCATCAGTGGGCGAAGGGACGAGGAGCTGTTTTTT.